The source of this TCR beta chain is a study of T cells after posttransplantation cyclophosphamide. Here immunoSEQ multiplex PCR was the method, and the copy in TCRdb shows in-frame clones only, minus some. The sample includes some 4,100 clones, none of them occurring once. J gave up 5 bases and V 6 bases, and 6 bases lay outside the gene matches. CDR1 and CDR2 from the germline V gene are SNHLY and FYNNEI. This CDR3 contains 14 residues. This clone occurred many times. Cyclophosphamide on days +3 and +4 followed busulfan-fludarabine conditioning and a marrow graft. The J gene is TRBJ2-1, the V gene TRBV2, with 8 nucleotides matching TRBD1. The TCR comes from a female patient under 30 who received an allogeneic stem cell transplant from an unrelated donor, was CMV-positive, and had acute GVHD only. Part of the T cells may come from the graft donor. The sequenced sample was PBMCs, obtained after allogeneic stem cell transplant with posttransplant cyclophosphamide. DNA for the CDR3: TGTGCCAGCAGCCCATACAGGGGGGACAATGAGCAGTTCTTC. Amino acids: CASSPYRGDNEQFF.